This entry describes one TCR beta chain. The specificity of this receptor is unknown. No base quality information exists; no much larger clone differs at one position. This record comes from a study of blood T cell repertoires in COVID-19 (dated by TCRdb to about 2020). Study-wide context: Samples covering the acute and convalescent phases of COVID-19 were provided by collaborators in the United States, Italy and Spain. The prospective study material was composed of cDNA or gDNA derived from T cells, B-cell-depleted T cells, or PBMCs. The dataset comprised deeply sampled blood TCRbeta repertoires from subjects exposed to, actively infected with, or recovered from COVID-19. The repertoires were released in a freely available public database meant as a resource for research on the immune response to SARS-CoV-2. Samples were obtained from the ongoing ImmuneRACE study (first 160 participants) and from 1,254 subjects provided by 6 global collaborators. A de-identified subject ID, COVID-19 status, age in years and sex were almost always included in the sample metadata. Where HLA class I and class II types were available, the types were taken from metadata supplied by the sample provider, not from assay-based typing.

What the study reported, not specific to this receptor: Clinical and demographic metadata were provided uncurated, with the amount varying by source and participant.

V and J lose 2 bases and 9 bases, and a span of 8 bases separates them. For CDR1 and CDR2, the germline V gene lists MNHEY and SVGAGI. From cysteine to phenylalanine, the CDR3 is 11 amino acids long. Solely the CDR3 DNA is kept, with 33 bases framed from the first base. TCRbeta CDR3 regions were amplified from genomic DNA using the immunoSEQ Assay, a bias-controlled multiplex PCR. The paper's processing steps were these. The number of nucleated cells in each sample was estimated by amplification of reference gene primers within the assay. To quantify the absolute abundance of each unique TCRbeta CDR3 rearrangement, sequence reads were collapsed and filtered. For each sample, productive Simpson clonality was calculated by taking the square root of Simpson's diversity index across productive rearrangements. TCRdb limited this immuneACCESS table to in-frame rearrangements with V and J called. A share of clones is missing; checked studies link under half to unresolved V genes, and the rest is unexplained. The V and J calls and clone size come from that table; D and trimming were worked out from the DNA. Counted in this sample were 160,000 or so clones; 90% of them appeared once. Of the sample, 18% is held by the ten largest clones.

Whole blood was collected in K2EDTA tubes by collaborating institutions according to the institutions' own protocols. For TCRbeta analysis, collaborators shipped samples as frozen whole blood, isolated PBMCs, or DNA extracted from either of those sample types. Material for sequencing was peripheral blood. The sequence derives from a man aged 60-69 years with active or convalescent COVID-19. The chain was built from TRBV6-5 and TRBJ2-7, with the D gene not clear enough to name. The CDR3 protein sequence reads: CASSYGRRQYF. The sequence in DNA is TGTGCCAGCAGTTACGGGCGCCGGCAGTACTTC.